A single T cell receptor beta chain is shown here with its context. What it binds is unknown. Germline-derived CDR1 and CDR2 are SEHNR and FQNEAQ (reference sequence). The CDR3 length is 16 residues. Trimming pared 0 bases from V and 8 bases from J, leaving 14 bases between. The data belong to a study of identifying expanded T cells in peripheral blood. Collection occurred without any documented infections or immune events in donors. The study's findings and limits: Technical replicates showed around 1.3 changed clones; around 2 weeks around 15; four weeks 19.

This table comes from immunoSEQ multiplex PCR, and its TCRdb copy is limited to in-frame clones, with some not included. The top ten clones hold around 14% of a sample with 85,000 to 120,000 clones, around 88% of them seen once. The sequenced sample consisted of blood. This sequence originates from a person aged 18 to 75 in good health. The chain is built from TRBV7-9 and TRBJ1-6, with D tentatively TRBD1 (5 bases). For the CDR3, the DNA is TGTGCCAGCAGCTTAGCTAATCGGGGGAGAGATTCACCCCTCCACTTT. This codes for CASSLANRGRDSPLHF.